This TCR beta chain was documented in a study of graft-versus-host responses after intestinal transplantation (dated by TCRdb to the early 2020s). Describing the broader study: The transplants that recipients got were multivisceral, liver-intestinal, or isolated intestinal. The cohort enrolled about two dozen intestinal transplant recipients, one of whom was a retransplant, and a few patients without pretransplant specimens were excluded. Rather than going through the commercial service, samples from a few later patients were sequenced in-house on an Illumina MiSeq and processed with MiXCR. Bulk TCR-beta CDR3 sequencing was used to track graft-versus-host and host-versus-graft alloreactive T cell clones in the graft, circulation and bone marrow after intestinal transplantation. Alloreactive clones were identified by sequencing pre-transplant mixed lymphocyte reaction products and comparing them with unstimulated pre-transplant donor and recipient T cells. Every recipient was given anti-thymocyte globulin induction, then maintenance tacrolimus and steroids for 3 to 4 years. Donor T cell macrochimerism was defined as a peak of at least 4% donor T cells among recipient peripheral blood mononuclear cells. General conclusions and limits of the study: Early after transplant, declines in HvG clones were associated with peak levels of circulating GvH clones. In patients with donor T cell macrochimerism, the allografts had high GvH to HvG T cell clonal ratios. The relatively low number and heterogeneity of intestinal transplant patients limited the conclusions. GvH clones were found in recipient bone marrow, and some of the GvH clones appeared earlier in ileal mucosa or blood, which is consistent with an intestinal mucosal origin.

The method was the immunoSEQ multiplex PCR assay. For most patients, genomic DNA was isolated using the Qiagen DNeasy Blood and Tissue Kit and was shipped frozen to Adaptive Biotechnologies for TCR sequencing. Adaptive Biotechnologies carried out high-throughput TCR-beta CDR3 sequencing of genomic DNA for most patients. In the source study's methods: Adaptive's ImmunoSEQ software was the source of the TCR sequencing data for 15 to 20 patients, while a few other patients were processed with MiXCR and VDJtools. To correct CD4 versus CD8 sorting errors, any sequence found in both subsets at a frequency ratio below 5:1 was removed. Because the origin of CDR3 nucleotide sequences shared between donor and recipient could not be assigned, those sequences were removed. To be classed as alloreactive, a clone needed at least 2-fold expansion over unstimulated cells and a minimum CFSE-low frequency of 0.002% (template counts) or 0.001% (read counts). Clones detected in sequenced pre-transplant spleen, lymph node, or MLR CFSE-low populations of the donor or recipient were defined as mappable. The cumulative frequency of alloreactive clones was calculated as a percentage of all sequences, weighted by copy number. TCRdb carries this immuneACCESS record with in-frame sequences only. Its versions omit some clonotypes, under half of them owing to an unresolved V gene in the studies checked, with the rest unexplained. V and J calls and clone size are those listed in that table; D and trimming were worked out from the DNA. The sample table contains 80,000 to 85,000 clones; only one count was recorded for 91% of them. The ten largest make up approximately 0.096% of the sample.

With respect to this clone: Its antigen specificity is not known. No quality values exist for individual bases; no much larger clone is one base distant.

The cysteine opens and the phenylalanine closes a CDR3 of 17 amino acids. Only CDR3 DNA remains: 51 bases, in frame from the first base. From a lookup of the germline V gene, CDR1 and CDR2 are SGHVS and FQNEAQ. The germline V end is reduced by 2 bases and the J end by 4 bases; junction bases left unmatched: 11. This sample's time point label indicates: cells obtained before transplantation from donor or recipient. CD3+CD4+ and CD3+CD8+ populations were FACS-sorted from unstimulated pre-transplant donor and recipient cells taken from spleen or lymph nodes. The receptor's source is a human donor who received an intestinal transplant. The starting material was unstimulated CD4+ T cells sorted from spleen or lymph node cells, obtained before intestinal transplant. This receptor chain uses TRBV7-8 and TRBJ2-7; a stretch of 10 junction bases matches TRBD1. Here the CDR3 is given as CASSLNERRTGGYEQYF. The DNA sequence follows: TGTGCCAGCAGCTTAAACGAGCGCCGGACAGGGGGGTACGAGCAGTACTTC.